A selection of T cell receptor beta chains follows, all from one sample in a study of post-analysis software for immune sequencing data. TCRdb reanalysed the PCR reads using MiXCR and keeps one entry per CDR3 protein. The repertoire includes around 260,000 distinct CDR3 sequences, roughly a third of them detected once, and 4% to 6% sits in the top ten. What was sequenced was blood. The receptor source for this set is a girl aged 5-17 years with multiple sclerosis. The CDR3 runs from the conserved cysteine through the conserved F or W.

TRBV6-2/TRBV6-3 17 CASSYPGLAEVDGELFF
TRBV12-3/TRBV12-4 15 CASSTGQGANYGYTF
TRBV27 13 CATGLSGANVLTF
TRBV7-2 14 CASSSGLPLDIQYF
TRBV2 12 CASSVVQGEQYF
TRBV5-5 16 CASSRANGGGSVEAFF
TRBV20-1 15 CSASPRTGRNSPLHF
TRBV5-1 13 CASLRPGGEAQYF
TRBV4-1 17 CASSRVVGDSSGNTIYF
TRBV20-1 12 CSARTEVYGYTF
TRBV7-8 16 CASSPSGYPSNQPQHF
TRBV5-8 15 CASSPGSGLDNEQFF
TRBV20-1 15 CSARAKRELYNEQFF
TRBV5-1 12 CASSPTPHEQYF
TRBV5-1 16 CASSLGLPGQGTEAFF
TRBV30 16 CAWSVAGVGGNTEAFF
TRBV3-1 15 CASSQVLETYNEQFF
TRBV30 14 CAWAGGSNYNEQFF
TRBV5-5 13 CASSRTGNYGYTF
TRBV29-1 13 CSVIASTLNEQFF
TRBV7-2 16 CASSLAGGKSNQPQHF
TRBV30 15 CAWSPGDRLREKLFF
TRBV20-1 15 CSAAGTSGGYNEQFF
TRBV24-1 13 CATTTSGGDTQYF